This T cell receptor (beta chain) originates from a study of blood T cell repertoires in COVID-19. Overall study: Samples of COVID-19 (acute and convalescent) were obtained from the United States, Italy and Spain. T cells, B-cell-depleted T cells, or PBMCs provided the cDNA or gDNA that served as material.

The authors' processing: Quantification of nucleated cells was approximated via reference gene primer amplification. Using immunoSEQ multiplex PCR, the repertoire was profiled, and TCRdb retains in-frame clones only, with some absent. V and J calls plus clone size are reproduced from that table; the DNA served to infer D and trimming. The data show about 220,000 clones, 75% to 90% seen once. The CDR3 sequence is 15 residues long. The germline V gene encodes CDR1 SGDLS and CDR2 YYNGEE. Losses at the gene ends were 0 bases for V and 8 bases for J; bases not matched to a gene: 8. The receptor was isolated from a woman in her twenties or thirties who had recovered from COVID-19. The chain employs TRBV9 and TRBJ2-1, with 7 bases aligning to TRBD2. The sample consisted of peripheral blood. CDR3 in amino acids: CASSVGRAGIYEQFF. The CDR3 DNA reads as TGTGCCAGCAGCGTAGGCAGAGCGGGGATCTATGAGCAGTTCTTC.